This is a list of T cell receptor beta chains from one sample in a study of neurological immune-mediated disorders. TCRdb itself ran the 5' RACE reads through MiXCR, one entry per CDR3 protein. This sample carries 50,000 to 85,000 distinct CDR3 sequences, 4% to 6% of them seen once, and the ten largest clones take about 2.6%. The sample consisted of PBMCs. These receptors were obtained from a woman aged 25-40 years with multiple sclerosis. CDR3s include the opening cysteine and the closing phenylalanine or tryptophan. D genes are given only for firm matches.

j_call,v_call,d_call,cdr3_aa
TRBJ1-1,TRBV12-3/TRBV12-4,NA,CASIIQGNTEAFF
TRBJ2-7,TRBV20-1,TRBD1,CSAPPRTGEEEQYF
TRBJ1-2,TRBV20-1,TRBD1,CSARFRDRANYGYTF
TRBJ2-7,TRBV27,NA,CASSFSALDEQYF
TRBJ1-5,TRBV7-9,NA,CASSSFDEEAQPQHF
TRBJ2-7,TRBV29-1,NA,CSVRVDYEQYF
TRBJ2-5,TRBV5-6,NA,CASSAFAEETQYF
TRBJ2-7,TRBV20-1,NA,CSARGRATYEQYF
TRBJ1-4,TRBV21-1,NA,CASPGTVNEKLFF
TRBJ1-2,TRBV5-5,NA,CASSLANNYGYTF
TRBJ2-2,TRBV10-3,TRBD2,CATGASGATGELFF
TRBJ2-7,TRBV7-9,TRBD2,CASSLTEPSSGVSEQYF
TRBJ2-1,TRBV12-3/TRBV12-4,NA,CASSFRQSSYNEQFF
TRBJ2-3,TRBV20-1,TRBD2,CSAWTSGGAGPTDTQYF
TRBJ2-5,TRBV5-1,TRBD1,CASSRGQGGETQYF
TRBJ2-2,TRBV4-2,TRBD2,CASSQAYLRDYIDKNTGELFF
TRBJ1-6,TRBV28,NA,CASSYRDYNSPLNF
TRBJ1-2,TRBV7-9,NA,CASSLADGYGYTF
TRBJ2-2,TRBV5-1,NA,CASSLNTAEGELFF
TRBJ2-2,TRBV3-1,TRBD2,CASSQAGGPRTGELFF
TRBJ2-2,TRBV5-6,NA,CASSFLDSTGELFF
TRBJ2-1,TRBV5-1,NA,CASSVGLPYNEQFF
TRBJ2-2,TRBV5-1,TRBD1,CASSPGWDRVAGELFF
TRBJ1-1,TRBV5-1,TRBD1,CASSTRDRGLAFF
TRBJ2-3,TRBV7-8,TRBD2,CASSLLSGGPADTQYF
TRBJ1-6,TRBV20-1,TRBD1,CSGGQGTVFPNSPLHF
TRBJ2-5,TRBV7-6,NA,CASSGGARETQYF
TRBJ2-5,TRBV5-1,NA,CASSPSPGVGETQYF
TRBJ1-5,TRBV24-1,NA,CATSDFRDYSNQPQHF
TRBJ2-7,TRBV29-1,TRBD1,CSVEGSTGNYEQYF
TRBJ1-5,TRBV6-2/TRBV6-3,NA,CASSHGRSGYQPQHF
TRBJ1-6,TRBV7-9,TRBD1,CASSTSGTGLSPLNF
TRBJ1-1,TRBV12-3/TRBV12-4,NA,CASSPNYRAREAFF
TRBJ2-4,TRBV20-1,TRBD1,CSASVGQVKNIQYF
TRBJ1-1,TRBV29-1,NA,CSVGTGVNTEAFF
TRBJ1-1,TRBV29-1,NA,CSVEPKMNTEAFF
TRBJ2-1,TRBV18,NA,CASEGSVPGNEQFF
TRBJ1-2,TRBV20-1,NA,CSASSPGDYGYTF
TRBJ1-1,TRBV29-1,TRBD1,CSAKNRGLGTEAFF
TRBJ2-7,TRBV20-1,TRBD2,CSARDMARAGGIGYEQYF
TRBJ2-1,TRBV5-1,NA,CASSLVHLSSYNEQFF
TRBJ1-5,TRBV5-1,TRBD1,CASSWGQGRDQPQHF
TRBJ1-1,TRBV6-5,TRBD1,CASTPDRGVLYTEAFF
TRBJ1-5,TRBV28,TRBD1,CASSFGQGQATQPQHF
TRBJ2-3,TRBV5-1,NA,CASSPKGSRTDTQYF
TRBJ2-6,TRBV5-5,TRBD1,CASSGGQPSGAKVLTF
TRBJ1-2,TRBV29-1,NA,CSVEIQDFYGYTF
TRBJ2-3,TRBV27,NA,CASRPRPSTDTQYF
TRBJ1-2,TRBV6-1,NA,CASSSTGRLDGYTF
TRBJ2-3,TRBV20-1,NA,CSASGAFPTDTQYF
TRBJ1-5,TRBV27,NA,CASSLTAYSNQPQHF